This TCR beta chain was observed in a study of blood T cell repertoires in COVID-19. About the study: Acute and convalescent COVID-19 samples came from the United States, Italy and Spain. PBMCs, B-cell-depleted T cells, or T cells provided the cDNA or gDNA that made up the material.

The CDR3 is 14 amino acids. The V end was cut by 7 bases, the J end by 1 base, with 11 bases between. The germline V gene encodes CDR1 LNHDA and CDR2 SQIVND (reference sequence). This clone has a handful of counts. Source study methods: Cell counts per sample came from amplifying reference gene primers. Profiling relied on immunoSEQ multiplex PCR, and the TCRdb table lists in-frame clones only, not all of them. From that table come the V and J calls and clone size; the DNA was used to work out D and trimming. The sample lists 140,000 or so clones; 80% to 90% were seen once. This chain links TRBV19 with TRBJ1-5; D remains ambiguous. The sequence was collected from a woman between 55 and 75 years old with active COVID-19. The sequencing input was peripheral blood. The CDR3 spells CASNERVSNQPQHF. CDR3 nucleotide sequence: TGTGCCAGTAATGAACGGGTGAGCAATCAGCCCCAGCATTTT.